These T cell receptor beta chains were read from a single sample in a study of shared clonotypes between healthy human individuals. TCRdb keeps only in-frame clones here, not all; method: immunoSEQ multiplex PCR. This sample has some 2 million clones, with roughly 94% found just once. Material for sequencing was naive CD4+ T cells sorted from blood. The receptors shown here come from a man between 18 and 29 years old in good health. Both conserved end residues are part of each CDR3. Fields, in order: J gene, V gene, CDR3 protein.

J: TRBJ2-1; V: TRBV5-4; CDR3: CASSLAPSYNEQFF
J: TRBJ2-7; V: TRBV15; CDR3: CATSLGQGYEQYF
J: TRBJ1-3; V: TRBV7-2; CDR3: CASSSRTGPGNTIYF
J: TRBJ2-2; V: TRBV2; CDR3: CASRGTGTGELFF
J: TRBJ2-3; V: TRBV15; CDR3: CATSRETRAGGRGTQYF
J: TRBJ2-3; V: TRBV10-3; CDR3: CAISESSAGVWSTDTQYF
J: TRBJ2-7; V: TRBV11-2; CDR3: CASSTDRGLAGNYEQYF
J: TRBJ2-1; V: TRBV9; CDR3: CASSVGAGYNEQFF
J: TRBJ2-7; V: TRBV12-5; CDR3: CASATNYPGPYEQYF
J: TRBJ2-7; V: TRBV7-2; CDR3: CASSSQSGTTYEQYF
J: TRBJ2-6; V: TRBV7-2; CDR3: CASSFSASGSSGANVLTF
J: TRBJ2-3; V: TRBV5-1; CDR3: CASSPSGGGTDTQYF
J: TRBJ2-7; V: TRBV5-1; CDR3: CASSFPGQGVYEQYF
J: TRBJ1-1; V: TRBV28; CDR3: CASRGHRVNTEAFF
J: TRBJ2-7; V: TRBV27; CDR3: CASTPAGGSYEQYF
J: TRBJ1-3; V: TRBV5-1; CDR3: CASSLAGDHSGNTIYF
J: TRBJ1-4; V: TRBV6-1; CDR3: CASSVTTGGEKLFF
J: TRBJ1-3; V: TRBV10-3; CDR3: CAISESPTGGNTIYF
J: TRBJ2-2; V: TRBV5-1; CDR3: CASSLDPSAGELFF
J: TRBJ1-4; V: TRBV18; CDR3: CASSTQGITNEKLFF
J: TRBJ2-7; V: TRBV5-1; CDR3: CASSLGLAMYEQYF
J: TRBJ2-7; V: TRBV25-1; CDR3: CASIGAAPSYEQYF
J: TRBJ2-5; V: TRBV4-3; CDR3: CASSQDGTGSEETQYF
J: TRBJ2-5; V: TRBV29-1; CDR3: CSVGGWTSGKEETQYF
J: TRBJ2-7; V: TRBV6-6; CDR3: CASSYQGQGAYEQYF
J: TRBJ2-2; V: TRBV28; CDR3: CASTYPQTGELFF
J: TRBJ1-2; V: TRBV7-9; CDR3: CASSLAGQVGSDGYTF
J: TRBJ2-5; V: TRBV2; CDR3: CASSVSGIQTQYF
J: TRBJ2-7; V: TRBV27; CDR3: CASSERSRTYEQYF
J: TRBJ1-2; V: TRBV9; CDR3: CASSVDGGQGQGYTF
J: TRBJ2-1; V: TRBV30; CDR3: CAWTPGQGAYNEQFF
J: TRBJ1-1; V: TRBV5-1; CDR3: CASSLLGATEAFF
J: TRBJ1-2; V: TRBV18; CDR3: CASSPGGSGYGYTF
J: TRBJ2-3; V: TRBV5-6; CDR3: CASSQTGRHSDTQYF
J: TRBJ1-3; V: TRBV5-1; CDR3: CASSLDRGAIHSGNTIYF
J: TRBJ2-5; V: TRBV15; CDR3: CATSRRLQETQYF
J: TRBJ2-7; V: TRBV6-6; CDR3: CATTPPGSVLEQYF
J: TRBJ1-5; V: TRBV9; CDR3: CASSVGQGSQPQHF
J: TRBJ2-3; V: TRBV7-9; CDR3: CASSPAPSTDTQYF
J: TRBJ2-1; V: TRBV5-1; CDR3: CASSLGLALDEQFF
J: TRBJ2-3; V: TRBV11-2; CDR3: CASSLGRSTDTQYF